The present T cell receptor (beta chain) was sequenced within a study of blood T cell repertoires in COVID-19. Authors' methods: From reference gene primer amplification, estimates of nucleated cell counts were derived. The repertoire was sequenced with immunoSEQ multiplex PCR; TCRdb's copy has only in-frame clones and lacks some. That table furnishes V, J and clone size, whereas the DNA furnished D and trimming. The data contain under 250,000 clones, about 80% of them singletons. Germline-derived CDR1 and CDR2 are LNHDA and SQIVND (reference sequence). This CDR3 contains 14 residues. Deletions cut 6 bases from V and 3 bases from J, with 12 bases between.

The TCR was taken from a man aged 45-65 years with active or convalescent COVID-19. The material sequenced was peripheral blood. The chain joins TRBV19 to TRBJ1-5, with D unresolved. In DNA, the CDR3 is TGTGCCAGTAGCTGGCCAGGCCTCAATCAGCCCCAGCATTTT. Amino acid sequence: CASSWPGLNQPQHF.